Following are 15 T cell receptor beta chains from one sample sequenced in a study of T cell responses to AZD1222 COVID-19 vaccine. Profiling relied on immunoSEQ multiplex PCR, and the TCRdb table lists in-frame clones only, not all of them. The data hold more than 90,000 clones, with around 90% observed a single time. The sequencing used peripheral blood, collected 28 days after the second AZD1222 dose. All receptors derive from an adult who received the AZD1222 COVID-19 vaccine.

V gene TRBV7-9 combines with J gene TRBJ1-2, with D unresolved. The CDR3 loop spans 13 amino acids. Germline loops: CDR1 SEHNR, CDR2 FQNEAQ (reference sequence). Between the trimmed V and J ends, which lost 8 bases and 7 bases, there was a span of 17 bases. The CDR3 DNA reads TGTGCCAGCCTGGGTGGAGGGAATACTGGCTACACCTTC. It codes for CASLGGGNTGYTF.

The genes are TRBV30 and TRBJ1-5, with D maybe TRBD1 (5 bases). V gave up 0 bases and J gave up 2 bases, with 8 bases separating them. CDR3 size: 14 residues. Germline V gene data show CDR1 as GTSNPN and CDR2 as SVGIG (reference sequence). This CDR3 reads CAWSVEGRNQPQHF. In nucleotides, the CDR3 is TGTGCCTGGAGTGTAGAGGGGCGCAATCAGCCCCAGCATTTT.

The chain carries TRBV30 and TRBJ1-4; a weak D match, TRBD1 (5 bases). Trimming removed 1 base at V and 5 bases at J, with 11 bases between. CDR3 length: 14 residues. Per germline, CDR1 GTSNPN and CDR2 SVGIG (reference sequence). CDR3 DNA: TGTGCCTGGAGTGGGGACTTACTAAATGAAAAACTGTTTTTT. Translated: CAWSGDLLNEKLFF.

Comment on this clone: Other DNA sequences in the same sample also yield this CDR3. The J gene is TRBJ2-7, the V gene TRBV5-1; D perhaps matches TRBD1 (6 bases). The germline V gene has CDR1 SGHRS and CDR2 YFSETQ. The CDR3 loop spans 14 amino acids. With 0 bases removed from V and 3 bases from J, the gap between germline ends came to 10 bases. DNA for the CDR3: TGCGCCAGCAGCTTGGCCCCGGACAGCTACGAGCAGTACTTC. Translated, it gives CASSLAPDSYEQYF.

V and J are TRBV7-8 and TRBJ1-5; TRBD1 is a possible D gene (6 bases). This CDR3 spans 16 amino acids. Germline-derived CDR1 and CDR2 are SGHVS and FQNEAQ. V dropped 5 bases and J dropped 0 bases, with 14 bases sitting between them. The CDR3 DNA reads TGTGCCAGCAGCCCATACAGGGTGGGTAGCAATCAGCCCCAGCATTTT. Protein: CASSPYRVGSNQPQHF.

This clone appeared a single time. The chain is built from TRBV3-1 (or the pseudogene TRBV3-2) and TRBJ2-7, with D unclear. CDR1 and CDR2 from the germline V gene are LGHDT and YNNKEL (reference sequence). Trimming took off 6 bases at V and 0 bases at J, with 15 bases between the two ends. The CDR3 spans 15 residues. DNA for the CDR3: TGTGCCAGCAGTCCAAATGCGGCATTCTCCTACGAGCAGTACTTC. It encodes CASSPNAAFSYEQYF.

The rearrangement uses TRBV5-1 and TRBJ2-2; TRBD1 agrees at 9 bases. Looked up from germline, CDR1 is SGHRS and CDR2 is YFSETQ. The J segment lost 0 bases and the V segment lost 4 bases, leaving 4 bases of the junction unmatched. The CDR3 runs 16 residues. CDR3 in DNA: TGCGCCAGCAGCCGGGGACAGGGATCGAACACCGGGGAGCTGTTTTTT. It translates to CASSRGQGSNTGELFF. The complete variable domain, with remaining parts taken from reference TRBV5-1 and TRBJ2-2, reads KAGVTQTPRYLIKTRGQQVTLSCSPISGHRSVSWYQQTPGQGLQFLFEYFSETQRNKGNFPGRFSGRQFSNSRSEMNVSTLELGDSALYLCASSRGQGSNTGELFFGEGSRLTVL.

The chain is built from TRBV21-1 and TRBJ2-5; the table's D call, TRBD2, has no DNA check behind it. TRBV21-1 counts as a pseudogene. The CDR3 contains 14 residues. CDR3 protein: CASSKWSRKETQYF. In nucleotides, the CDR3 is TGTGCCAGCAGCAAATGGAGCAGAAAAGAGACCCAGTACTTC.

CDR3 in DNA: TGTGCCAGCAGCTTCAGACGACAGGGGGGTATATACGAGCAGTACTTC. This encodes CASSFRRQGGIYEQYF. The V and J genes are TRBV14 and TRBJ2-7; 9 positions agree with TRBD1. Germline V lookup: CDR1 SGHDN, CDR2 FVKESK. The CDR3 runs 16 residues. V was clipped by 5 bases and J by 4 bases; unmatched bases: 12.

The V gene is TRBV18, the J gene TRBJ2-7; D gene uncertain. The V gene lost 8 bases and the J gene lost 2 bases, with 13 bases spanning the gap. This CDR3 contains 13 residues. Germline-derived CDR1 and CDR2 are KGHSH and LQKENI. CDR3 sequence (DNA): TGTGCCAGCGCACTCGGCAGTACCTACGAGCAGTACTTC. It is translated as CASALGSTYEQYF.

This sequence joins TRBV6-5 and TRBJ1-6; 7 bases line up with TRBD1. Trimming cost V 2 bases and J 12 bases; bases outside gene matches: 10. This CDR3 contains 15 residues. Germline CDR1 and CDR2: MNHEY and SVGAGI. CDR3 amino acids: CASSYGGGQSIPLHF. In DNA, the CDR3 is TGTGCCAGCAGTTACGGGGGGGGACAGAGCATACCCCTCCACTTT.

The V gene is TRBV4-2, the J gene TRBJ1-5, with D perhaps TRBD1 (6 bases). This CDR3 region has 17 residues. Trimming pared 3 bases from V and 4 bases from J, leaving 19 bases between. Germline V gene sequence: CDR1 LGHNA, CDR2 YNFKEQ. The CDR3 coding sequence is TGTGCCAGCAGCCAGCGCGGGACACCGGACTTAAATCAGCCCCAGCATTTT. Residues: CASSQRGTPDLNQPQHF.

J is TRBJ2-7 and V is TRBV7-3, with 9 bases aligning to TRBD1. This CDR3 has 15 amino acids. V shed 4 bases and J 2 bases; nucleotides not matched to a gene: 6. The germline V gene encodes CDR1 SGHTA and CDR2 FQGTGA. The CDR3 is CASSSTGTGTYEQYF. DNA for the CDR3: TGTGCCAGCAGCTCTACCGGGACAGGGACCTACGAGCAGTACTTC.

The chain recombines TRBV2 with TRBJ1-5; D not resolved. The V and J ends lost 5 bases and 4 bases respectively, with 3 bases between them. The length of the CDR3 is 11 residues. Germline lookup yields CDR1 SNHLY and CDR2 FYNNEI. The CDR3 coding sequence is TGTGCCAGCAGTACTAATCAGCCCCAGCATTTT. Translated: CASSTNQPQHF.

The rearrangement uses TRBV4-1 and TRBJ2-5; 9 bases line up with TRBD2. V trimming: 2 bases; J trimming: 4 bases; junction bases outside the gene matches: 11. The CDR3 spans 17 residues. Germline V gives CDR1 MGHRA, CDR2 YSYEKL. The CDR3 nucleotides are TGCGCCAGCAGCCAAAATTTCGCGGGGGGGGTTCTAGAGACCCAGTACTTC. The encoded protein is CASSQNFAGGVLETQYF.